This TCR beta chain was obtained from a study of Ad26.COV2.S vaccination and SARS-CoV-2 variants. Treatment meaning: 19 received Ad26.COV2.S at low or high dose, single or two shots; 5 received placebo; per-sample allocation not given. Sample collection was performed on day 63 after the first vaccine or placebo injection. The repertoire was sequenced with immunoSEQ multiplex PCR; TCRdb's copy has only in-frame clones and lacks some. The sample carries some 240,000 clones, around 90% recorded once. The CDR3 covers 16 residues. The germline V gene has CDR1 MGHRA and CDR2 YSYEKL. The germline V and J ends were trimmed by 0 bases and 0 bases, with 9 bases remaining between them.

The sequenced sample was peripheral blood, obtained in a trial of Ad26.COV2.S vaccine versus placebo. The chain employs TRBV4-1 and TRBJ1-3; no firm D call. The origin of this receptor is a person aged 18 to 65 who received the Ad26.COV2.S COVID-19 vaccine or a placebo. CDR3 protein: CASSQDRSGSGNTIYF. CDR3 DNA sequence: TGCGCCAGCAGCCAAGACCGTTCCGGCTCTGGAAACACCATATATTTT.